Detailed here is one TCR beta chain. Its cognate antigen is unknown. Extracted from the samples, RNA was reverse transcribed into cDNA to serve as the sequencing template. Generated by immunoSEQ multiplex PCR, the TCRdb table keeps only in-frame clones and is missing some. The sample carries roughly 210,000 clones, roughly 40% recorded once. The data originate from a study of CD8+ T cells in alopecia areata. Study-level findings and limits: In scalp and blood during tofacitinib, many expanded lesional clones persisted.

Stated treatment: oral pan-JAK inhibitor, 5-10 mg twice daily. The germline V gene has CDR1 GTSNPN and CDR2 SVGIG (reference sequence). The CDR3 totals 13 residues. The V gene lost 0 bases and the J gene lost 8 bases, with 13 bases spanning the gap. This sequence was found in a human donor with alopecia areata. V gene TRBV30 combines with J gene TRBJ1-2; tentatively, D is TRBD1 (5 bases). This specimen consisted of CD4+ T cells sorted from blood, obtained at approximately week 37, from a patient treated with tofacitinib. CDR3: CAWSVRWDLGYTF. Written as DNA, the CDR3 is TGTGCCTGGAGTGTACGTTGGGACCTCGGCTACACCTTC.